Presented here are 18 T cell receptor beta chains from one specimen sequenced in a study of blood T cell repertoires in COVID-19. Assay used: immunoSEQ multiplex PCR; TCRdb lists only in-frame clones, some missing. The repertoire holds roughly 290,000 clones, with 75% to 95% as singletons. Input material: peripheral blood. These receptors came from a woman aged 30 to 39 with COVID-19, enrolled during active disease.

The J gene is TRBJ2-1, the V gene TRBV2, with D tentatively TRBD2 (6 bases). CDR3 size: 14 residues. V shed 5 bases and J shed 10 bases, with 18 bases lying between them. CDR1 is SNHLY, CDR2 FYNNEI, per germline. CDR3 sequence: CASSPVLARREQFF. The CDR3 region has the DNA TGTGCCAGCAGTCCGGTGCTAGCGCGGCGGGAGCAGTTCTTC.

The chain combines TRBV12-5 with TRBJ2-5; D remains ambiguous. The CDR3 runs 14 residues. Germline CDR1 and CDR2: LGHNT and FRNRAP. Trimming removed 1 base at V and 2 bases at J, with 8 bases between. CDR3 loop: CASGLGSRQETQYF. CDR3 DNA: TGTGCTAGTGGTTTGGGGAGCAGACAAGAGACCCAGTACTTC.

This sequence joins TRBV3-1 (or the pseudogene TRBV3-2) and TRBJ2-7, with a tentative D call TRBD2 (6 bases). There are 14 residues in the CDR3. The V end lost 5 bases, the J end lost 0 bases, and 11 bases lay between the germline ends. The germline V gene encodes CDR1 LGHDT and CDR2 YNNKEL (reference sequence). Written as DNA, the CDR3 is TGTGCCAGCAGCTCCCGGGAGTTCTCCTACGAGCAGTACTTC. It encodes CASSSREFSYEQYF.

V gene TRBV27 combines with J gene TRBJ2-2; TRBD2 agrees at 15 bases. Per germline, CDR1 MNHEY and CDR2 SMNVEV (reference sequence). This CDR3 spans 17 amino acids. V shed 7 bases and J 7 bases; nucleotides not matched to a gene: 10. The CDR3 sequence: CASNPRGLAGGGGELFF. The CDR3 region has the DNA TGTGCCAGCAACCCCAGGGGACTAGCGGGAGGAGGCGGGGAGCTGTTTTTT.

DNA for the CDR3: TGTGCCAGCAGCTTAGATCGTTTGGGGCAAGCTTTCTTT. Translation: CASSLDRLGQAFF. V gene TRBV11-2 combines with J gene TRBJ1-1; weak D call: TRBD1 (5 bases). The length of the CDR3 is 13 residues. V dropped 0 bases and J dropped 9 bases, with 11 bases sitting between them. Germline loops: CDR1 SGHAT, CDR2 FQNNGV.

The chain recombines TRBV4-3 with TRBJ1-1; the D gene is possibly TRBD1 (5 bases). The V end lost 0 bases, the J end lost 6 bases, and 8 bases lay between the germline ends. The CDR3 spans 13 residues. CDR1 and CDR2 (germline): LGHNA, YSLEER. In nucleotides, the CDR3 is TGCGCCAGCAGCCAAGATCGCAGGGCTGAAGCTTTCTTT. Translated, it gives CASSQDRRAEAFF.

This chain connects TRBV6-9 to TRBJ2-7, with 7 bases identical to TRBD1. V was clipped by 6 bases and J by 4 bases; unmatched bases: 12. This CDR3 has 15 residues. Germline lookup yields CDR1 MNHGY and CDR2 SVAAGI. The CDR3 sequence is CASSPRPDRWYEQYF. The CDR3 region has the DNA TGTGCCAGCAGCCCCCGGCCGGACAGGTGGTACGAGCAGTACTTC.

As DNA, the CDR3 is TGTGCCAGCAGTGAGAACCGGGACAGTCACACCGGGGAGCTGTTTTTT. Translating gives CASSENRDSHTGELFF. The V gene is TRBV2, the J gene TRBJ2-2; 7 nucleotides align to TRBD1. CDR3 length: 16 amino acids. Germline V gives CDR1 SNHLY, CDR2 FYNNEI. The V and J ends lost 3 bases and 3 bases, in that order; junction bases with no gene match: 7.

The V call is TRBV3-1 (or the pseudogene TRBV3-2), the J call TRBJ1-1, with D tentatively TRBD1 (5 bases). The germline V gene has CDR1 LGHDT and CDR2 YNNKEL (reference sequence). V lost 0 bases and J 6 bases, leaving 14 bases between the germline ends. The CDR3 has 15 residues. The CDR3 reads CASSQDSGVGAEAFF. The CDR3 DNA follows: TGTGCCAGCAGCCAAGATTCGGGGGTTGGGGCTGAAGCTTTCTTT.

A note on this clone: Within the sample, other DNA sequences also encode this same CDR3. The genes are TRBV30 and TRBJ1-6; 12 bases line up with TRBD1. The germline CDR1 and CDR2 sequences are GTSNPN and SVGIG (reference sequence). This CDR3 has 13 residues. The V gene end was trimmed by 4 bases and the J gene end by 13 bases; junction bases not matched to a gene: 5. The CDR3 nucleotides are TGTGCCTGGACCGGGACAGGGGGCTCTCCCCTCCACTTT. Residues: CAWTGTGGSPLHF.

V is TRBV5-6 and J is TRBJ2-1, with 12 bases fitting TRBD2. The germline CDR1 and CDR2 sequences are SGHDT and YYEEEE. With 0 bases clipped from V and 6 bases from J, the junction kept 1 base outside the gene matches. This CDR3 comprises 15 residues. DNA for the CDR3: TGTGCCAGCAGCTTGGGACTAGCGGGAGTCAATGAGCAGTTCTTC. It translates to CASSLGLAGVNEQFF.

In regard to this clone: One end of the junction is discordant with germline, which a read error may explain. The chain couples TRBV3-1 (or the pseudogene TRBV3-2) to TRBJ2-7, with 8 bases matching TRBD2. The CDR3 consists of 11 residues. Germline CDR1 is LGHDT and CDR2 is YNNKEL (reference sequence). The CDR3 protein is CASSQGREVLF. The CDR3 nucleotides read TGTGCCAGCAGCCAAGGGCGGGAGGTCTTGTTC.

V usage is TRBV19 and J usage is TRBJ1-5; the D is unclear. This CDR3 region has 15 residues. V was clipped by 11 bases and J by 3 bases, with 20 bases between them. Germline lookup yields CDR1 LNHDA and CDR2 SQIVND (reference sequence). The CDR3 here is CAPHRPQLNNQPQHF. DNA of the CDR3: TGTGCCCCCCACAGACCCCAGCTCAACAATCAGCCCCAGCATTTT.

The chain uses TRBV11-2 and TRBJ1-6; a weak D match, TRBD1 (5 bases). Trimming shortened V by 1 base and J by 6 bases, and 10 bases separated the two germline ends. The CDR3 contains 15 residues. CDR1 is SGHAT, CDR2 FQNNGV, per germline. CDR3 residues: CASSLAPGGNSPLHF. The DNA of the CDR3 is TGTGCCAGCAGCTTAGCCCCCGGGGGTAATTCACCCCTCCACTTT.

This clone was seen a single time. The CDR3 loop reads CASRDRGQPQHF. The DNA of the CDR3 is TGTGCCAGCAGGGACAGGGGACAGCCCCAGCATTTT. The V gene is TRBV28, the J gene TRBJ1-5; TRBD1 agrees at 9 bases. This CDR3 has 12 residues. Germline CDR1 MDHEN, CDR2 SYDVKM. After removal of 6 bases from V and 7 bases from J, the junction contained 1 base not matched to a gene.

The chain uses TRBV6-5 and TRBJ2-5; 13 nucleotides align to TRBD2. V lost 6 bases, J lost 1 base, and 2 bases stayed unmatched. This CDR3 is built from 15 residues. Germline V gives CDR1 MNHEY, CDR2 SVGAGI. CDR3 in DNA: TGTGCCAGCAGCCGGACTAGCGGGAGCCAAGAGACCCAGTACTTC. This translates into CASSRTSGSQETQYF.

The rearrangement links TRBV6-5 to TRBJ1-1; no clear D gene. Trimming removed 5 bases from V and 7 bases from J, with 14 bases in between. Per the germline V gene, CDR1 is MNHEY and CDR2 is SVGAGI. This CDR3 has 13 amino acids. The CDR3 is CASSRLDLFEAFF. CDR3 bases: TGTGCCAGCAGTCGTCTCGACTTATTTGAAGCTTTCTTT.

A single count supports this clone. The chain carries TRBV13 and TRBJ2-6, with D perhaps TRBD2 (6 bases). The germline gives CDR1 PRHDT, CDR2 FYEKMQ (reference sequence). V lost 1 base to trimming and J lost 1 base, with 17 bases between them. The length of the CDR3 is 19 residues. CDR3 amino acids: CASSLDIGGAPSGANVLTF. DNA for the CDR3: TGTGCCAGCAGCTTAGACATTGGAGGGGCACCGTCTGGGGCCAACGTCCTGACTTTC. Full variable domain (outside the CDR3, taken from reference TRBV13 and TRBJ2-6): AAGVIQSPRHLIKEKRETATLKCYPIPRHDTVYWYQQGPGQDPQFLISFYEKMQSDKGSIPDRFSAQQFSDYHSELNMSSLELGDSALYFCASSLDIGGAPSGANVLTFGAGSRLTVL.